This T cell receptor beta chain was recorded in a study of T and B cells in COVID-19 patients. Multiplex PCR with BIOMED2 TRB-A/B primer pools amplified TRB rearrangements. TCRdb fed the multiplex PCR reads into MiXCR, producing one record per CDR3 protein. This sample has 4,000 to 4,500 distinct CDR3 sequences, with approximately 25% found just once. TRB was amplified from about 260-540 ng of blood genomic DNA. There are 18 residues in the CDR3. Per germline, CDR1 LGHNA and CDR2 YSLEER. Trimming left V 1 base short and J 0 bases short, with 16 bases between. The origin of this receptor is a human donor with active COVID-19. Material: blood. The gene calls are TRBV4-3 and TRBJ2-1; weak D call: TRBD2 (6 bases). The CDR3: CASSQGAGFSSSYNEQFF. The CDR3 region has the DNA TGCGCCAGCAGCCAAGGGGCGGGGTTTTCTAGCTCCTACAATGAGCAGTTCTTC.